These 10 T cell receptor beta chains were sequenced from one sample in a study of CD8 T cells in Susac syndrome. cDNA came from 0.5 to 1 ug RNA primed by random hexamers. TCRdb fed the immunoSEQ multiplex PCR reads into MiXCR, producing one record per CDR3 protein. The sample has around 190,000 distinct CDR3 sequences; approximately 94% are singletons. The sequenced material came from CD4+ T cells from PBMCs. These receptors were taken from a human donor in good health.

This chain uses TRBV9 with TRBJ2-4, with TRBD2 identical over 12 bases. V shed 2 bases, J shed 15 bases, and the junction held 6 bases outside the gene matches. The CDR3 spans 13 residues. Germline-derived CDR1 and CDR2 are SGDLS and YYNGEE. CDR3 sequence reads: CASSVDLAGGPYF. CDR3 nucleotide sequence: TGTGCCAGCAGCGTGGACCTAGCGGGAGGGCCGTACTTC.

The J gene is TRBJ2-1, the V gene TRBV20-1; D might be TRBD2 (6 bases). The length of the CDR3 is 11 residues. The germline gives CDR1 DFQATT, CDR2 SNEGSKA (reference sequence). The V and J ends lost 2 bases and 10 bases respectively, with 9 bases between them. The CDR3 is CSARSSGEQFF. CDR3 nucleotide sequence: TGCAGTGCTAGATCCAGCGGGGAGCAGTTCTTC.

The rearrangement uses TRBV4-3 and TRBJ1-4, with 8 nucleotides matching TRBD1. The CDR3 covers 15 residues. Germline trimming cut 2 bases from V and 8 bases from J; bases unmatched to any gene: 7. Germline CDR1 reads LGHNA; CDR2 reads YSLEER. DNA for the CDR3: TGCGCCAGCAGCCAACCAGGGGGCGCGGGAGAAAAACTGTTTTTT. As protein: CASSQPGGAGEKLFF.

The chain uses TRBV7-2 and TRBJ2-1; TRBD1 matches 10 bases. This CDR3 comprises 15 residues. CDR1 SGHTA and CDR2 FQGNSA come from the germline V gene. V shed 5 bases, J shed 6 bases, and the junction held 7 bases outside the gene matches. This CDR3 is CASSHDRGQGNEQFF. The CDR3, as DNA: TGTGCCAGCAGCCATGACAGGGGGCAGGGCAATGAGCAGTTCTTC.

The chain employs TRBV5-6 and TRBJ2-1, with TRBD2 as a possible D gene (5 bases). Trimming left V 0 bases short and J 9 bases short, with 16 bases between. This CDR3 contains 15 residues. Germline V gives CDR1 SGHDT, CDR2 YYEEEE. The CDR3 sequence: CASSLVGLPRSEQFF. CDR3 in DNA: TGTGCCAGCAGCTTGGTCGGACTCCCAAGGAGTGAGCAGTTCTTC.

The chain couples TRBV15 to TRBJ2-3, with D perhaps matching TRBD1 (6 bases). Trimming cost V 1 base and J 6 bases, with 14 bases left between them. This CDR3 is 15 amino acids long. Germline V gene sequence: CDR1 LNHNV, CDR2 YYDKDF (reference sequence). CDR3 in amino acids: CATSRGGIQGDTQYF. CDR3 coding DNA: TGTGCCACCAGCAGAGGGGGGATCCAGGGGGATACGCAGTATTTT.

J is TRBJ2-1 and V is TRBV28; a possible D gene is TRBD2 (6 bases). Germline V CDR1 and CDR2: MDHEN, SYDVKM. The CDR3 is 14 amino acids. The V end lost 2 bases, the J end lost 5 bases, and 10 bases lay between the germline ends. The CDR3 bases are TGTGCCAGCAGTTTAGAGTGGGAGGACAATGAGCAGTTCTTC. The encoded protein is CASSLEWEDNEQFF.

The V call is TRBV7-2, the J call TRBJ2-3; a weak D match, TRBD2 (7 bases). V lost 3 bases and J lost 1, with 11 bases in between. The CDR3 runs 15 residues. CDR1 is SGHTA, CDR2 FQGNSA, per germline. The CDR3 region is CASSLGGLGTDTQYF. CDR3 nucleotide sequence: TGTGCCAGCAGCTTGGGGGGGCTGGGCACAGATACGCAGTATTTT.

CDR3 nucleotides: TGTGCCACCAGTAAGAGGGGACAGGCGGGAGAGACCCAGTACTTC. Its protein product is CATSKRGQAGETQYF. This chain uses TRBV24-1 with TRBJ2-5; 8 nucleotides align to TRBD1. The ends lost 6 bases at V and 4 bases at J; junction bases unmatched: 9. The CDR3 has 15 amino acids. Germline CDR1 KGHDR, CDR2 SFDVKD.

For the CDR3, the DNA is TGCAGCGTGGGAACGGACAGGGATACTGAAGCTTTCTTT. Residues: CSVGTDRDTEAFF. The chain couples TRBV29-1 to TRBJ1-1, with 8 bases aligning to TRBD1. V shed 6 bases and J 5 bases; nucleotides not matched to a gene: 8. Per germline, CDR1 SQVTM and CDR2 ANQGSEA. The length of the CDR3 is 13 residues.